The subject of this entry is one T cell receptor beta chain. The data belong to a study of cytomegalovirus exposure and HLA in healthy donors. 60 Vbeta and 13 Jbeta primers were used in PCR. Produced via immunoSEQ multiplex PCR; TCRdb's table is partial and in-frame only. The table has about 94,000 clones, 50% to 80% seen once. CDR1 and CDR2 from the germline V gene are SQVTM and ANQGSEA. The V segment lost 5 bases and the J segment 0 bases; nucleotides outside the gene matches: 7. This CDR3 region has 14 residues. Sequencing was done on a sample of PBMCs. This rearrangement joins TRBV29-1 to TRBJ2-7, with 7 nucleotides matching TRBD1. The source is a man in his thirties or forties in good health and CMV-seronegative. The CDR3 coding sequence is TGCAGCGTTACCCGGACAGGAAGCTCCTACGAGCAGTACTTC. It is translated as CSVTRTGSSYEQYF.